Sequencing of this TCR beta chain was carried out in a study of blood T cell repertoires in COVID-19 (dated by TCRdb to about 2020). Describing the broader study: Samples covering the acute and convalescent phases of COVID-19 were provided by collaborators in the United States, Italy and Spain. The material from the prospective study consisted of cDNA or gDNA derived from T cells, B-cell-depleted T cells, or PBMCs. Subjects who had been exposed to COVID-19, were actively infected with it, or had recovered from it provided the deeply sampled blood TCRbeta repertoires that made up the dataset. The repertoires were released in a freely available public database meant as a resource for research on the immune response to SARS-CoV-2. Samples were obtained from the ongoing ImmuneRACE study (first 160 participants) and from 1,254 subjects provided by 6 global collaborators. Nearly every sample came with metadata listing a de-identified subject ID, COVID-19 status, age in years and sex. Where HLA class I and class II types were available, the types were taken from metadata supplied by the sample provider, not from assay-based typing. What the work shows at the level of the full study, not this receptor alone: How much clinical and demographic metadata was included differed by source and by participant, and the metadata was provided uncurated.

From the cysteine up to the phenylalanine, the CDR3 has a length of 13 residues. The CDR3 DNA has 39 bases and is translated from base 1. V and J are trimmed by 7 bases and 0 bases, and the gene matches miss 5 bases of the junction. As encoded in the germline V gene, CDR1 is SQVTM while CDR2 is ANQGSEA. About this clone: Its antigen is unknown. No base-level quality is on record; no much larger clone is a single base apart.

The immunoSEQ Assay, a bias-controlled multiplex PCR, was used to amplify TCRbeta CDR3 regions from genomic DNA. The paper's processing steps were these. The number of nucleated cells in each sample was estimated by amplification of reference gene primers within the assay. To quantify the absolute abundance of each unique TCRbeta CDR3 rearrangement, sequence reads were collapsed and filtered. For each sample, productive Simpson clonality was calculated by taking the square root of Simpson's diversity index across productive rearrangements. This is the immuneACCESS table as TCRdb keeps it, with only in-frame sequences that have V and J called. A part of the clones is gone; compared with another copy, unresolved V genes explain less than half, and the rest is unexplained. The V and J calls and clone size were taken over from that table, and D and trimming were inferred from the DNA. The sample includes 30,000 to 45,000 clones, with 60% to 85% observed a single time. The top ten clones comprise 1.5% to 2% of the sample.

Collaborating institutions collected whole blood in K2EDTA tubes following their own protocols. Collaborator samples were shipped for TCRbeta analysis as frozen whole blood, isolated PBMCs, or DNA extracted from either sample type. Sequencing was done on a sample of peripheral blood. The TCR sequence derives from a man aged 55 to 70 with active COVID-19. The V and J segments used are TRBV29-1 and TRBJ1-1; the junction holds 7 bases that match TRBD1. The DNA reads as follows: TGCAGCGCTGGACAGGTCGTGAACACTGAAGCTTTCTTT. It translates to CSAGQVVNTEAFF.